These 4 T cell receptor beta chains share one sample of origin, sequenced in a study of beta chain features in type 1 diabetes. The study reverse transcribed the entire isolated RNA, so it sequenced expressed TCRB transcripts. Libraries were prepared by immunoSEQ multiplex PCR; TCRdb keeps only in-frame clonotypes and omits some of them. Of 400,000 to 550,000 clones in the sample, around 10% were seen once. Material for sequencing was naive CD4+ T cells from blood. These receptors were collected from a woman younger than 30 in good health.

For the CDR3, the DNA is TGTGCCAGCAGTTTCCTCGGGGGTGTCGTGGGTATCAATGAGCAGTTCTTC. Encoded protein: CASSFLGGVVGINEQFF. The V gene is TRBV27, the J gene TRBJ2-1, with TRBD2 as a possible D gene (6 bases). CDR1 is MNHEY, CDR2 SMNVEV, per germline (reference sequence). The CDR3 consists of 17 residues. V lost 3 bases and J lost 6, with 21 bases in between.

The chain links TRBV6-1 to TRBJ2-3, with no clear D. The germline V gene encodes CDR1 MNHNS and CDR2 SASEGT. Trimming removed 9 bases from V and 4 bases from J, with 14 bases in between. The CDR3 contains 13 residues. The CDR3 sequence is CARSRTQSDTQYF. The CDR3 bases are TGTGCCAGGAGCAGGACCCAGTCAGATACGCAGTATTTT.

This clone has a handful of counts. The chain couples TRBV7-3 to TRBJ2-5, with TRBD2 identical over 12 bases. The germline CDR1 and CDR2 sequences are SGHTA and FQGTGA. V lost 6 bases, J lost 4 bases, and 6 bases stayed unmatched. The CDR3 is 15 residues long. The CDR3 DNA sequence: TGTGCCAGCAGTAGACTAGCGGGAGACTCAGAGACCCAGTACTTC. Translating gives CASSRLAGDSETQYF.

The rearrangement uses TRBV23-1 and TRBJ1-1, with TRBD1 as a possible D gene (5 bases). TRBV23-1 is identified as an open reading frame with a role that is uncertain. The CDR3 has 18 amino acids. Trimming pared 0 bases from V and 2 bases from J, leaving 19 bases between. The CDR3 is CASSQSVDRAPSNTEAFF. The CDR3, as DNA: TGCGCCAGCAGTCAATCCGTTGACAGAGCACCATCTAACACTGAAGCTTTCTTT.